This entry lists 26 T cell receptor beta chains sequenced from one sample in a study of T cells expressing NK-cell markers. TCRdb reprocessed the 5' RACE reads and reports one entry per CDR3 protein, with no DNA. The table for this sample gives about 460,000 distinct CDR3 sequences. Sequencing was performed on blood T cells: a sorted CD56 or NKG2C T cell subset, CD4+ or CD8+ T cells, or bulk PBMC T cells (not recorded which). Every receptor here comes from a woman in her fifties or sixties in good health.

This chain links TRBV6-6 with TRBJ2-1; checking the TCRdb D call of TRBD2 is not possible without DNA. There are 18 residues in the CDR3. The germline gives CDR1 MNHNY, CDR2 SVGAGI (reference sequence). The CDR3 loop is CASSYSPPLAGDRNEQFF.

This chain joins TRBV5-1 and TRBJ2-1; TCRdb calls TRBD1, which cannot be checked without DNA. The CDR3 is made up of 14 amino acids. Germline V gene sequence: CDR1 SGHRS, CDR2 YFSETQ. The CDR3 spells CASSLGSGESEQFF.

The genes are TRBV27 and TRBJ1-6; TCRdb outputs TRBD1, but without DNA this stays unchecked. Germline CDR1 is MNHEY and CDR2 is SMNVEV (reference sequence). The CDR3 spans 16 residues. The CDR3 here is CASSPDRGDFNSPLHF.

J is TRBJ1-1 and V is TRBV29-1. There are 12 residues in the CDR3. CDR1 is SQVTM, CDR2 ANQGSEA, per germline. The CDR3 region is CSVSRRYTEAFF.

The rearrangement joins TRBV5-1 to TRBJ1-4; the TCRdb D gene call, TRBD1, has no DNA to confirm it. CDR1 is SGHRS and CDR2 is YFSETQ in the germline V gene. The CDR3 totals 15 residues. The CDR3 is CASKEPGPHNEKLFF.

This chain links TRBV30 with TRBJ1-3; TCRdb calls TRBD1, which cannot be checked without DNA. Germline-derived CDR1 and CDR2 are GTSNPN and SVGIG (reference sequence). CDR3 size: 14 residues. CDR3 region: CAWSPGSQRNTIYF.

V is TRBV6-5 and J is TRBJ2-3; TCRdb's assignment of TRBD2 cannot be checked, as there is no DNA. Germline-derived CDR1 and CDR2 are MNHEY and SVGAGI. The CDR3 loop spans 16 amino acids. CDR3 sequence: CASTPGLATSTDTQYF.

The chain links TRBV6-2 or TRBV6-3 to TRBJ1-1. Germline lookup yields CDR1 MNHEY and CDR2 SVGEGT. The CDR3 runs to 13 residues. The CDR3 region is CASSSYYGGEAFF.

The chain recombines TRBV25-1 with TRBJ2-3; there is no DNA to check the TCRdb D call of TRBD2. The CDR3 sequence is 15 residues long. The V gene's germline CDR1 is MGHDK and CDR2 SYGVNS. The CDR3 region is CASSEAGGPEDTQYF.

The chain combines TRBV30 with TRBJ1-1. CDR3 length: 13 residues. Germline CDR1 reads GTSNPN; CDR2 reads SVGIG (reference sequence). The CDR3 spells CACSNLGRTEAFF.

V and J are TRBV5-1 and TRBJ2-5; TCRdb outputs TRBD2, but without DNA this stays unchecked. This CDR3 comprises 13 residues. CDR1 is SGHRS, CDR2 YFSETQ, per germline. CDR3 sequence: CASSLEAAGAQYF. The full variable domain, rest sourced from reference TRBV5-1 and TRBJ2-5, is KAGVTQTPRYLIKTRGQQVTLSCSPISGHRSVSWYQQTPGQGLQFLFEYFSETQRNKGNFPGRFSGRQFSNSRSEMNVSTLELGDSALYLCASSLEAAGAQYFGPGTRLLVL.

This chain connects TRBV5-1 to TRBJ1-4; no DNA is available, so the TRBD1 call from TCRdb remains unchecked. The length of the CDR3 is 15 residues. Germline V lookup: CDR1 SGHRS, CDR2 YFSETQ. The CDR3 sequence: CASSSSGSTNEKLFF.

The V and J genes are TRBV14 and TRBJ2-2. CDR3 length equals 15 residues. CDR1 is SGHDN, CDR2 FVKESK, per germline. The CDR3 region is CASSDQLHATGELFF.

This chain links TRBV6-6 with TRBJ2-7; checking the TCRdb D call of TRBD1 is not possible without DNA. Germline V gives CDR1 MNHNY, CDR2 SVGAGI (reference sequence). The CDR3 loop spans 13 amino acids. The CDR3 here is CASRGTGSHEQYF.

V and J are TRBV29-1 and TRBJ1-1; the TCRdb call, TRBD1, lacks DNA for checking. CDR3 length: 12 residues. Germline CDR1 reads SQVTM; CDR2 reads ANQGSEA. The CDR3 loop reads CSVGQGVKMAFF.

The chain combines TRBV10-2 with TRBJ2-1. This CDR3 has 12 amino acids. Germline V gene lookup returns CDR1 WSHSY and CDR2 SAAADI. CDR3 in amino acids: CASSESPAKRFF.

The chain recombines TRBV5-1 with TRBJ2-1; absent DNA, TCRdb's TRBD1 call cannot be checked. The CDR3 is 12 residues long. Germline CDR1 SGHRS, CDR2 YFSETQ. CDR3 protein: CASRSTGDEQFF.

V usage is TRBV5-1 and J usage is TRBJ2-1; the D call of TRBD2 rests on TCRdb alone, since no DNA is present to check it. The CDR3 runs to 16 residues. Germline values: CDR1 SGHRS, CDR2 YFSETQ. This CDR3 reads CASSSLAGMGDNEQFF.

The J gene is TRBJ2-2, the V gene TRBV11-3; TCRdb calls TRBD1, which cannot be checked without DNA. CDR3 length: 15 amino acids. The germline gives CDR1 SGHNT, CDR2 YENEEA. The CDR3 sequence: CASSSKTPGTGELFF.

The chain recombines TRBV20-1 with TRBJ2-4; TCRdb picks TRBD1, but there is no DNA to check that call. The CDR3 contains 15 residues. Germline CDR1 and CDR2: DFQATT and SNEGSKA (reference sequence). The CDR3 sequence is CSASVTGAAKNIQYF.

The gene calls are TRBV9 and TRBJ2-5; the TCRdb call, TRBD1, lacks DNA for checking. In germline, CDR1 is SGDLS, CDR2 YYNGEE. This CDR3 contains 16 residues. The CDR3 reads CASSVGTARVQETQYF. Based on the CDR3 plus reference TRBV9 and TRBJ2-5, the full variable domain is DSGVTQTPKHLITATGQRVTLRCSPRSGDLSVYWYQQSLDQGLQFLIQYYNGEERAKGNILERFSAQQFPDLHSELNLSSLELGDSALYFCASSVGTARVQETQYFGPGTRLLVL.

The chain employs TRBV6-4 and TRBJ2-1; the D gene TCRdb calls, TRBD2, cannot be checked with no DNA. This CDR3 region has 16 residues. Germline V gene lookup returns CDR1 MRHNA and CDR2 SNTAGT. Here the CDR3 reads CASSEEGLGNPHEQFF.

The CDR3 loop is CASSLTGGSEAFF. The chain combines TRBV7-7 with TRBJ1-1; without DNA, the TCRdb call of TRBD1 cannot be checked. In germline, CDR1 is SSHAT, CDR2 FNYEAQ (reference sequence). The CDR3 extends over 13 amino acids.

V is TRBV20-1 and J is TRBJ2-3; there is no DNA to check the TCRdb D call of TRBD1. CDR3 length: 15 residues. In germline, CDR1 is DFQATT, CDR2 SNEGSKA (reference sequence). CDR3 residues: CSATRQALISDTQYF.

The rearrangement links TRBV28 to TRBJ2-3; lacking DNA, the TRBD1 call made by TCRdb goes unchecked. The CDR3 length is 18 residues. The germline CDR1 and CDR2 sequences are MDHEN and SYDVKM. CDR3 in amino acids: CASSFAGTGSRATDTQYF.

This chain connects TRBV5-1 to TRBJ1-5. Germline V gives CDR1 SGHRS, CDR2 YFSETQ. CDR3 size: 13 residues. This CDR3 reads CASSLGTDQPQHF.